This T cell receptor beta chain originates from a study of STAT5B mutations in CD4+ large granular lymphocyte leukemia. Study-level points and caveats: About 25% of private leukemic clonotypes occurred rarely in other patients' non-leukemic repertoires. Without putative leukemic clones, patient CD4-sorted repertoires remained more clonal than healthy CD4+ repertoires. Compared with healthy controls (2/35), patient top clones favored TRBV06 (8/27).

In the study's own analysis: The detection floor for productive clonotype frequency was 2.59 x 10-5. TCRdb's table, derived via immunoSEQ multiplex PCR, lists solely in-frame clones and lacks some. V and J calls and clone size come straight from that table; D and trimming were deduced from the DNA. The table has approximately 31,000 clones, less than 80% seen once. With 2 bases removed from V and 2 bases from J, the gap between germline ends came to 24 bases. The CDR3 has 19 amino acids. Germline CDR1 MNHNS, CDR2 SASEGT. About this clone itself: Its antigen is not identified.

The sequencing input was CD4+ T cells from blood buffy coats. The sequence came from a human donor in good health. The rearrangement uses TRBV6-1 and TRBJ1-2, with D unclear. The CDR3 DNA is TGTGCCAGCAGTGAACCCTACCTGGGCGGAAATGAGAGGAACTATGGCTACACCTTC. Amino acids: CASSEPYLGGNERNYGYTF.